A selection of T cell receptor beta chains follows, all from one sample in a study of long-term antiretroviral therapy in people with HIV. Data came from immunoSEQ multiplex PCR; TCRdb stores just in-frame clones and leaves some out. The data contain tens of thousands of clones, 95% to 96% of them singletons. Sequenced here: unsorted PBMCs, sampled 6.5 to 6.6 years after starting antiretroviral therapy. Receptors were obtained from a man aged 25 to 45 with HIV. CDR3s include the opening cysteine and the closing phenylalanine or tryptophan.

TRBV9	TRBJ2-6	15	CASSVVRVGANVLTF
TRBV12-5	TRBJ2-1	12	CASGQVLGEQFF
TRBV9	TRBJ2-1	16	CASSVGPAGGGNEQFF
TRBV12-5	TRBJ1-5	18	CASGQTFRQGPSNQPQHF
TRBV30	TRBJ2-1	13	CAWRGRASNEQFF
TRBV6-5	TRBJ2-1	11	CASSSGAEQFF
TRBV6-5	TRBJ1-4	13	CASSSAGFEKLFF
TRBV4-3	TRBJ2-7	15	CASSQRTSGTDEQYF
TRBV19	TRBJ2-7	13	CASSSRDSYEQYF
TRBV19	TRBJ2-1	15	CASSATTGPYNEQFF